This entry lists 30 T cell receptor beta chains sequenced from one sample in a study of CD8+CD57+ T cells in acquired aplastic anemia. CDR3 and TCR beta VDJ profiling relied on genomic DNA as the template. TCRdb re-derived calls from the reads in MiXCR, one entry per CDR3 protein. The sample carries 150,000 to 200,000 distinct CDR3 sequences, just over 45% recorded once. Sequencing was performed on sorted CD4+, CD8+, or CD8+CD57+ T cells (not recorded which) from PBMCs. These receptors came from a human donor in good health.

V is TRBV24-1 and J is TRBJ2-6; TRBD2 might be the D (5 bases). The CDR3 is 13 amino acids. Per the germline V gene, CDR1 is KGHDR and CDR2 is SFDVKD. Between the trimmed V and J ends, which lost 6 bases and 15 bases, there was a span of 17 bases. CDR3: CATSRNGVPGLTF. CDR3 nucleotide sequence: TGTGCCACCAGTCGAAACGGGGTTCCTGGCCTGACTTTC.

This clonotype was recorded at least ten times. This rearrangement joins TRBV10-3 to TRBJ1-6; maybe TRBD1 (5 bases). The CDR3 consists of 15 residues. The germline gives CDR1 ENHRY, CDR2 SYGVKD. Trimming shortened V by 0 bases and J by 5 bases, and 8 bases separated the two germline ends. CDR3 protein: CAISESQGNNSPLHF. The CDR3 coding sequence is TGTGCCATCAGTGAGTCGCAGGGCAATAATTCACCCCTCCACTTT.

The chain carries TRBV19 and TRBJ1-2; D not resolved. The length of the CDR3 is 13 residues. Trimming removed 1 base from V and 5 bases from J, with 8 bases in between. The germline CDR1 and CDR2 sequences are LNHDA and SQIVND (reference sequence). CDR3 bases: TGTGCCAGTAGTATAGCGCCTTCATATGGCTACACCTTC. Translated: CASSIAPSYGYTF.

This clonotype was recorded many times. The chain employs TRBV5-1 and TRBJ1-2, with D perhaps matching TRBD1 (6 bases). The CDR3 has 13 amino acids. CDR1 and CDR2 (germline): SGHRS, YFSETQ. V was trimmed by 1 base and J by 8 bases, leaving 12 bases between them. CDR3 residues: CASSLTGKEGYTF. CDR3 bases: TGCGCCAGCAGCTTGACAGGGAAGGAGGGCTACACCTTC.

The sample holds a few counts of this clonotype. A much larger clone lies one base from this, so it may be a read error. The V call is TRBV28, the J call TRBJ1-6; weak D call: TRBD1 (5 bases). CDR1 MDHEN and CDR2 SYDVKM come from the germline V gene. The length of the CDR3 is 14 residues. V was cut by 2 bases and J by 12 bases, with 14 bases left in between. The CDR3 DNA reads TGTGCCAGCAGTTTACGTCCGACAGCCTTACCCCTCCACTTT. Translated: CASSLRPTALPLHF.

The CDR3 region is CAIGGTAVGTQYF. The DNA for the CDR3 is TGTGCCATCGGTGGAACAGCCGTGGGGACCCAGTACTTC. V is TRBV10-3 and J is TRBJ2-5; D unresolved. Germline V gives CDR1 ENHRY, CDR2 SYGVKD. The CDR3 contains 13 residues. V was shortened by 8 bases and J by 7 bases, with 17 bases between the two germline ends.

This clonotype has a count of ten or more. J is TRBJ1-1 and V is TRBV6-1, with D unclear. Per germline, CDR1 MNHNS and CDR2 SASEGT. The CDR3 totals 13 residues. Trimming removed 6 bases from V and 0 bases from J, with 8 bases in between. The CDR3 here is CASSWGVNTEAFF. CDR3 nucleotides: TGTGCCAGCAGCTGGGGAGTGAACACTGAAGCTTTCTTT.

The chain links TRBV29-1 to TRBJ2-3; weak D call: TRBD1 (6 bases). The V end lost 4 bases, the J end lost 0 bases, and 14 bases lay between the germline ends. The CDR3 loop spans 15 amino acids. CDR1 and CDR2 (germline): SQVTM, ANQGSEA. The CDR3 bases are TGCAGCGTTGCCCGGACAGCCGATAGCACAGATACGCAGTATTTT. Its protein is CSVARTADSTDTQYF.

The rearrangement uses TRBV24-1 and TRBJ1-4, with 7 bases lining up with TRBD1. The CDR3 extends over 15 amino acids. Germline V gene sequence: CDR1 KGHDR, CDR2 SFDVKD. V trimming: 4 bases; J trimming: 7 bases; junction bases outside the gene matches: 8. The CDR3 DNA sequence: TGTGCCACCAGTGACCCTAGACAGGGAGGTGAAAAACTGTTTTTT. Protein product: CATSDPRQGGEKLFF.

On this clonotype itself: This may be a read error: a much more frequent sequence differs by one nucleotide. The chain links TRBV6-1 to TRBJ2-2; possible D gene TRBD1, 7 bases. Germline assignment: CDR1 MNHNS and CDR2 SASEGT. Trimming pared 6 bases from V and 5 bases from J, leaving 19 bases between. CDR3 length equals 16 residues. CDR3 region: CASRDRGTVKTGELFF. The DNA of the CDR3 is TGTGCCAGCAGGGACCGCGGGACAGTCAAGACCGGGGAGCTGTTTTTT.

This rearrangement joins TRBV19 to TRBJ2-1; maybe TRBD1 (5 bases). V dropped 9 bases and J dropped 3 bases, with 15 bases sitting between them. CDR1 and CDR2 (germline): LNHDA, SQIVND (reference sequence). This CDR3 contains 14 residues. The CDR3 nucleotides are TGTGCCAGCAGCAAAGGGGAAGTCTACAATGAGCAGTTCTTC. Translation gives CASSKGEVYNEQFF.

This clonotype was observed once. The chain uses TRBV19 and TRBJ1-6; no firm D call. Looked up from germline, CDR1 is LNHDA and CDR2 is SQIVND (reference sequence). Trimming took 3 bases from V and 6 from J, leaving 9 bases between them. The CDR3 extends over 14 amino acids. Written as DNA, the CDR3 is TGTGCCAGTAGTATGGGCAGGCCTAATTCACCCCTCCACTTT. Encoded protein: CASSMGRPNSPLHF.

This chain links TRBV7-8 with TRBJ2-3, with 11 bases that match TRBD2. With 5 bases clipped from V and 6 bases from J, the junction kept 10 bases outside the gene matches. Germline loops: CDR1 SGHVS, CDR2 FQNEAQ. The CDR3 contains 16 residues. The DNA for the CDR3 is TGTGCCAGCAGCCGCCAGGGTAGCGGGGGGGCGGATACGCAGTATTTT. This encodes CASSRQGSGGADTQYF. Full variable domain (remainder filled in from reference TRBV7-8 and TRBJ2-3): GAGVSQSPRYKVAKRGQDVALRCDPISGHVSLFWYQQALGQGPEFLTYFQNEAQLDKSGLPSDRFFAERPEGSVSTLKIQRTQQEDSAVYLCASSRQGSGGADTQYFGPGTRLTVL.

DNA for the CDR3: TGCAGCGTTGATTACCCCCAGTACTTC. Protein: CSVDYPQYF. This chain links TRBV29-1 with TRBJ2-5, with D uncertain. Trimming removed 3 bases at V and 9 bases at J, with 5 bases between. The CDR3 spans 9 residues. Germline V gene lookup returns CDR1 SQVTM and CDR2 ANQGSEA.

This clonotype was seen at least ten times. This chain joins TRBV7-2 and TRBJ1-2, with D unresolved. The CDR3 covers 14 residues. The germline V and J ends were trimmed by 6 bases and 4 bases, with 15 bases remaining between them. Looked up from germline, CDR1 is SGHTA and CDR2 is FQGNSA. This CDR3 is CASRTDFRSYGYTF. The CDR3 nucleotides read TGTGCCAGCAGAACAGATTTCAGGTCCTATGGCTACACCTTC.

The chain employs TRBV6-5 and TRBJ1-1; TRBD1 aligns across 8 bases. Losses at the gene ends were 3 bases for V and 2 bases for J; bases not matched to a gene: 5. In germline, CDR1 is MNHEY, CDR2 SVGAGI. The CDR3 has 15 amino acids. The DNA for the CDR3 is TGTGCCAGCAGTTATTACAGGGGGGATAACACTGAAGCTTTCTTT. Translating gives CASSYYRGDNTEAFF.

V usage is TRBV4-3 and J usage is TRBJ2-1, with TRBD2 matching 11 bases. Trimming removed 0 bases from V and 5 bases from J; junction bases left unmatched: 3. This CDR3 has 16 residues. In germline, CDR1 is LGHNA, CDR2 YSLEER. The CDR3 nucleotides are TGCGCCAGCAGCCAAGAAACTAGCGGGAGCCACAATGAGCAGTTCTTC. Residues: CASSQETSGSHNEQFF.

This clonotype was picked up a small number of times. The genes are TRBV9 and TRBJ1-3; TRBD1 might be the D (5 bases). V dropped 0 bases and J dropped 3 bases, with 16 bases sitting between them. Germline assignment: CDR1 SGDLS and CDR2 YYNGEE. The CDR3 contains 17 residues. CDR3 sequence (DNA): TGTGCCAGCAGCGTAGGACAGCGGGGCCCGAATGGAAACACCATATATTTT. Its protein product is CASSVGQRGPNGNTIYF.

V gene TRBV28 combines with J gene TRBJ2-3; D possibly corresponds to TRBD1 (6 bases). This CDR3 contains 12 residues. The V end was cut by 6 bases, the J end by 10 bases, with 14 bases between. Germline CDR1 MDHEN, CDR2 SYDVKM. The CDR3 region has the DNA TGTGCCAGCAGGACCTCAGGGGACGCGCAGTATTTT. Translating it yields CASRTSGDAQYF.

This clonotype was detected ten times or more. DNA for the CDR3: TGCGCCAGCAAAAGGGGAAAAACGACGGATGAGCAGTTCTTC. It translates to CASKRGKTTDEQFF. This chain joins TRBV5-1 and TRBJ2-1; perhaps TRBD1 as D (5 bases). The CDR3 has 14 residues. The V gene's germline CDR1 is SGHRS and CDR2 YFSETQ. V was trimmed by 6 bases and J by 8 bases, leaving 18 bases between them.

This clonotype was picked up a small number of times. The gene calls are TRBV28 and TRBJ2-7; the match to TRBD1 covers 8 bases. Per germline, CDR1 MDHEN and CDR2 SYDVKM. The CDR3 is 16 amino acids. Trimming removed 6 bases from V and 3 bases from J; junction bases left unmatched: 13. CDR3 nucleotide sequence: TGTGCCAGCAGGGGGTCCCGGGACAGGTTCGGCTACGAGCAGTACTTC. It codes for CASRGSRDRFGYEQYF.

This clonotype occurred a few times. The chain carries TRBV6-2 or TRBV6-3 and TRBJ2-1; 7 bases are shared with TRBD1. The CDR3 covers 12 residues. V gave up 8 bases and J gave up 6 bases; unmatched junction bases: 4. Germline V lookup: CDR1 MNHEY, CDR2 SVGEGT. CDR3 in DNA: TGTGCCAGCCGCTACAGGGGCAATGAGCAGTTCTTC. This encodes CASRYRGNEQFF.

This clonotype has just a few counts. The V and J genes are TRBV2 and TRBJ2-5; D is tentatively TRBD1 or TRBD2 (6 bases each). CDR1 and CDR2 (germline): SNHLY, FYNNEI. The V gene lost 7 bases and the J gene lost 3 bases, with 12 bases spanning the gap. The CDR3 is 13 amino acids. Here the CDR3 reads CASTSGEEETQYF. CDR3 DNA: TGTGCCAGCACATCAGGGGAGGAAGAGACCCAGTACTTC.

This clonotype was seen ten or more times. The junction differs from germline at one of its ends, possibly a read error. The rearrangement joins TRBV7-9 to TRBJ2-2, with D perhaps TRBD1 or TRBD2 (5 bases each). Germline V gives CDR1 SEHNR, CDR2 FQNEAQ (reference sequence). The CDR3 contains 16 residues. CDR3 in DNA: TGTGCCAGCAGCTTAAGGGACCCTCGTAACACCGGGAAGCTGTTTTTT. It yields the protein CASSLRDPRNTGKLFF.

This clonotype was seen many times. The V and J genes are TRBV10-3 and TRBJ2-3; the match to TRBD2 covers 8 bases. Trimming removed 4 bases from V and 6 bases from J; junction bases left unmatched: 6. Germline CDR1 is ENHRY and CDR2 is SYGVKD. The length of the CDR3 is 14 residues. CDR3 loop: CAISVREGLDTQYF. In nucleotides, the CDR3 is TGTGCCATCAGTGTACGGGAGGGCCTTGATACGCAGTATTTT.

A word on this clonotype: A much more abundant neighbour one base away suggests this may be a read error. The V gene is TRBV11-3, the J gene TRBJ2-1; 7 positions agree with TRBD1. CDR3 length: 13 residues. Germline CDR1 reads SGHNT; CDR2 reads YENEEA. Trimming took 5 bases from V and 8 from J; bases not matched to a gene: 6. CDR3 in DNA: TGTGCCAGCAGCCCACAGGGGCGCTATGAGCAGTTCTTC. Translation: CASSPQGRYEQFF.

This chain joins TRBV14 and TRBJ2-5; TRBD2 might be the D (6 bases). The CDR3 has 16 residues. Per the germline V gene, CDR1 is SGHDN and CDR2 is FVKESK. V was shortened by 4 bases and J by 2 bases, with 17 bases between the two germline ends. The CDR3 DNA is TGTGCCAGCAGCCCAGCTACTAGCTGGAGGCAAGAGACCCAGTACTTC. This codes for CASSPATSWRQETQYF.

This chain joins TRBV2 and TRBJ2-6; D is possibly TRBD2 (5 bases). Germline V CDR1 and CDR2: SNHLY, FYNNEI. Trimming took 2 bases from V and 2 from J, leaving 10 bases between them. The CDR3 has 16 amino acids. CDR3 amino acids: CASSEWTVTGANVLTF. CDR3 sequence (DNA): TGTGCCAGCAGTGAATGGACTGTTACTGGGGCCAACGTCCTGACTTTC.

This clonotype occurred a few times. The genes are TRBV19 and TRBJ2-7; D not certain. The germline V gene has CDR1 LNHDA and CDR2 SQIVND (reference sequence). The ends were cut back, 5 bases at V and 0 bases at J, with 11 bases in the middle. The CDR3 is 14 amino acids. CDR3 in DNA: TGTGCCAGTAGTGATAACCCGAGCTCCTACGAGCAGTACTTC. It translates to CASSDNPSSYEQYF.

About this clonotype: One base away lies a much larger clone, so this may be a sequencing read error. The chain uses TRBV7-9 and TRBJ1-1; no firm D call. The CDR3 totals 11 residues. Germline loops: CDR1 SEHNR, CDR2 FQNEAQ (reference sequence). The CDR3 loop is CAGSRDTEAFF. In DNA, the CDR3 is TGTGCCGGCAGCCGAGACACTGAAGCTTTCTTT.